Shown below are 2 T cell receptor beta chains from a single sample sequenced in a study of cytomegalovirus exposure and HLA in healthy donors. 60 Vbeta and 13 Jbeta primers were used in PCR. TCRdb's table, derived via immunoSEQ multiplex PCR, lists solely in-frame clones and lacks some. The sample carries approximately 81,000 clones, 70% to 85% recorded once. Sequencing used PBMCs. The receptor set was obtained from a man between 50 and 59 years old in good health and CMV-seropositive.

This clone was recorded a few times. V usage is TRBV15 and J usage is TRBJ2-2; 16 nucleotides match TRBD2. The CDR3 totals 18 residues. Germline assignment: CDR1 LNHNV and CDR2 YYDKDF (reference sequence). V lost 1 base and J lost 5; bases outside the gene matches: 4. CDR3 coding DNA: TGTGCCACCAGCAGAGTGGGACTAGCGGGAGGGCTGACCGGGGAGCTGTTTTTT. This translates into CATSRVGLAGGLTGELFF.

About this clone: A junction end diverges from the germline sequence, so it may reflect a read error. The genes are TRBV7-9 and TRBJ2-7, with D possibly being TRBD2 (6 bases). This CDR3 region has 14 residues. Germline V gene lookup returns CDR1 SEHNR and CDR2 FQNEAQ (reference sequence). CDR3 in amino acids: CSSSLSDSSDEQYF. The CDR3 DNA sequence: TGTTCCAGCAGCTTATCGGACTCTAGCGACGAGCAGTACTTC. Full variable domain (remainder filled in from reference TRBV7-9 and TRBJ2-7): DTGVSQNPRHKITKRGQNVTFRCDPISEHNRLYWYRQTLGQGPEFLTYFQNEAQLEKSRLLSDRFSAERPKGSFSTLEIQRTEQGDSAMYLCSSSLSDSSDEQYFGPGTRLTVT.